The source of this T cell receptor beta chain is a study of control samples from healthy donors and cancer patients. Clones were read by immunoSEQ multiplex PCR, and TCRdb kept only the in-frame ones, dropping some. The data hold about 120,000 clones, with more than 70% observed a single time. Deletions cut 2 bases from V and 4 bases from J, with 12 bases between. The CDR3 has 15 residues. Germline loops: CDR1 KGHSY, CDR2 FQNENV. This chain uses TRBV16 with TRBJ1-3; D is unresolved. This TCR was recovered from a man aged 50-60 years in good health. Specimen: blood. The CDR3 region has the DNA TGTGCCAGCAGCCAAACGGCAGCGTCCGGAAACACCATATATTTT. This codes for CASSQTAASGNTIYF.